The 15 T cell receptor beta chains below come from one sample, sequenced in a study of blood T cell repertoires in COVID-19. Sequencing was performed with immunoSEQ multiplex PCR; in TCRdb, only in-frame clones are kept and a portion is missing. The sample has a few hundred thousand clones; approximately 90% are singletons. Material: peripheral blood. These TCRs come from a man aged 18 to 30 with COVID-19, enrolled during active disease.

The chain links TRBV12-3 or TRBV12-4 to TRBJ2-1, with TRBD2 matching over 8 bases. J was trimmed by 7 bases and V by 5 bases; bases with no gene match: 4. This CDR3 is 13 amino acids long. The CDR3 loop is CASSPGLVNEQFF. CDR3 in DNA: TGTGCCAGCAGTCCGGGACTAGTGAATGAGCAGTTCTTC.

J is TRBJ1-1 and V is TRBV6-1; D may be TRBD1 (5 bases). CDR3 length: 13 amino acids. Germline V gene data show CDR1 as MNHNS and CDR2 as SASEGT. V was clipped by 2 bases and J by 8 bases, with 12 bases between them. The DNA for the CDR3 is TGTGCCAGCAGTGAACGGGGACTAAGAGAAGCTTTCTTT. It is translated as CASSERGLREAFF.

The V call is TRBV10-3, the J call TRBJ2-1; D is possibly TRBD1 (5 bases). This CDR3 comprises 14 residues. V gave up 5 bases and J gave up 0 bases, with 8 bases separating them. Germline CDR1 and CDR2: ENHRY and SYGVKD. This CDR3 reads CAISPDSSYNEQFF. Here the CDR3 DNA reads TGTGCCATCAGTCCTGACAGCTCCTACAATGAGCAGTTCTTC.

J is TRBJ1-4 and V is TRBV24-1, with D perhaps TRBD1 (6 bases). Per germline, CDR1 KGHDR and CDR2 SFDVKD. V was trimmed by 4 bases and J by 3 bases, leaving 8 bases between them. The CDR3 totals 14 residues. The CDR3 loop reads CATSEAGANEKLFF. DNA for the CDR3: TGTGCCACCAGTGAGGCAGGGGCTAATGAAAAACTGTTTTTT.

This clone was counted only a few times. The chain recombines TRBV5-1 with TRBJ2-7; D gene unclear. Trimming cost V 0 bases and J 3 bases, with 7 bases left between them. Germline CDR1 and CDR2: SGHRS and YFSETQ. The CDR3 contains 13 residues. CDR3: CASSLDSHYEQYF. CDR3 sequence (DNA): TGCGCCAGCAGCTTGGACAGCCACTACGAGCAGTACTTC.

The chain combines TRBV7-2 with TRBJ2-2; tentatively, D is TRBD1 (5 bases). The CDR3 length is 16 residues. Between the trimmed V and J ends, which lost 4 bases and 9 bases, there was a span of 21 bases. CDR1 is SGHTA, CDR2 FQGNSA, per germline. CDR3 sequence: CASSSGVGRGNRELFF. The CDR3 DNA reads as TGTGCCAGCAGCTCAGGAGTGGGAAGGGGTAACAGGGAGCTGTTTTTT.

V is TRBV18 and J is TRBJ1-1; the D is unclear. This CDR3 spans 13 amino acids. V lost 3 bases and J lost 0, with 5 bases in between. Germline assignment: CDR1 KGHSH and CDR2 LQKENI. The CDR3 DNA reads as TGTGCCAGCTCACCCCCAGTGAACACTGAAGCTTTCTTT. Translation gives CASSPPVNTEAFF.

The rearrangement links TRBV19 to TRBJ2-7; 12 nucleotides agree with TRBD2. This CDR3 is built from 16 residues. V was clipped by 4 bases and J by 2 bases; unmatched bases: 6. CDR1 and CDR2 (germline): LNHDA, SQIVND (reference sequence). The CDR3 nucleotides are TGTGCCAGTAGTACCGAATCTAGCGGGAGGGCCTACGAGCAGTACTTC. Its translation: CASSTESSGRAYEQYF.

CDR3 nucleotide sequence: TGTGCCAGCAGCCAAGATGTAATCTACGAGCAGTACTTC. Its translation: CASSQDVIYEQYF. This chain joins TRBV3-1 (or the pseudogene TRBV3-2) and TRBJ2-7; D ambiguous. The germline gives CDR1 LGHDT, CDR2 YNNKEL (reference sequence). CDR3 length: 13 amino acids. V was trimmed by 0 bases and J by 3 bases, leaving 6 bases between them.

The count of this clone is one. The CDR3 sequence: CASSQVILGAPTNYGYTF. The CDR3, as DNA: TGTGCCAGCAGCCAAGTGATTCTGGGGGCCCCAACTAACTATGGCTACACCTTC. The chain is built from TRBV4-2 and TRBJ1-2, with D perhaps matching TRBD1 (6 bases). V was trimmed by 1 base and J by 0 bases, leaving 18 bases between them. CDR1 is LGHNA and CDR2 is YNFKEQ in the germline V gene. The CDR3 is 18 residues long.

This rearrangement joins TRBV5-1 to TRBJ2-7; D perhaps matches TRBD2 (5 bases). The CDR3 runs 15 residues. V lost 0 bases and J 0 bases, leaving 10 bases between the germline ends. Germline V gene lookup returns CDR1 SGHRS and CDR2 YFSETQ. Here the CDR3 reads CASSLEETTSYEQYF. In DNA form, the CDR3 reads TGCGCCAGCAGCTTGGAGGAGACTACCTCCTACGAGCAGTACTTC.

The CDR3 reads CASSKDRGRNQPQHF. CDR3 coding DNA: TGTGCCAGTAGTAAGGACAGGGGTCGCAATCAGCCCCAGCATTTT. The chain recombines TRBV19 with TRBJ1-5; the match to TRBD1 covers 9 bases. With V trimmed by 4 bases and J by 2 bases, 3 bases remained unmatched. There are 15 residues in the CDR3. CDR1 and CDR2 from the germline V gene are LNHDA and SQIVND (reference sequence). Variable domain in full (rest from reference TRBV19 and TRBJ1-5): DGGITQSPKYLFRKEGQNVTLSCEQNLNHDAMYWYRQDPGQGLRLIYYSQIVNDFQKGDIAEGYSVSREKKESFPLTVTSAQKNPTAFYLCASSKDRGRNQPQHFGDGTRLSIL.

This rearrangement joins TRBV7-6 to TRBJ2-7, with D perhaps TRBD2 (5 bases). Germline values: CDR1 SGHVS, CDR2 FNYEAQ. The CDR3 has 15 residues. V lost 1 base and J 2 bases, leaving 12 bases between the germline ends. This CDR3 is CASSLGAAAPYEQYF. The DNA of the CDR3 is TGTGCCAGCAGCTTAGGAGCGGCGGCCCCCTACGAGCAGTACTTC.

The chain recombines TRBV24-1 with TRBJ2-5; 11 nucleotides line up with TRBD2. Unmatched junction bases numbered 8, after V lost 7 bases and J lost 5 bases. Looked up from germline, CDR1 is KGHDR and CDR2 is SFDVKD. This CDR3 is built from 15 residues. The CDR3: CATSHTSGGGETQYF. DNA for the CDR3: TGTGCCACCAGCCATACTAGCGGGGGAGGTGAGACCCAGTACTTC.

The chain recombines TRBV5-1 with TRBJ1-4; D is ambiguous. Germline CDR1 reads SGHRS; CDR2 reads YFSETQ. The CDR3 is made up of 13 amino acids. V lost 5 bases and J lost 5, with 10 bases in between. CDR3 coding DNA: TGCGCCAGCAGGAGGGCCGTGAATGAAAAACTGTTTTTT. Protein product: CASRRAVNEKLFF. Drawing the rest from reference TRBV5-1 and TRBJ1-4, the complete variable domain is KAGVTQTPRYLIKTRGQQVTLSCSPISGHRSVSWYQQTPGQGLQFLFEYFSETQRNKGNFPGRFSGRQFSNSRSEMNVSTLELGDSALYLCASRRAVNEKLFFGSGTQLSVL.